The present TCR beta chain was sequenced within a study of T cell responses to AZD1222 COVID-19 vaccine. Study-wide findings and caveats: Possibly, clonal diversity was underestimated; donors were largely white British and included more females. Only after the peak T cell response were repertoires sampled. Elevations in Spike-specific TCR breadth and depth followed administration of two AZD1222 doses.

Clones were read by immunoSEQ multiplex PCR, and TCRdb kept only the in-frame ones, dropping some. Of around 90,000 clones listed, about 90% are singletons. Comments on this clone: Its target is unknown.

Germline CDR1 and CDR2: MDHEN and SYDVKM. This CDR3 is 15 amino acids long. The ends lost 5 bases at V and 7 bases at J; junction bases unmatched: 12. This TCR derives from an adult in good health. The material sequenced was peripheral blood, taken on day 0 of MenACWY control vaccination. The chain couples TRBV28 to TRBJ2-7; 9 nucleotides agree with TRBD1. The CDR3 DNA follows: TGTGCCAGCAGTGGGACCGGGACAGGGAAAGGGGAGCAGTACTTC. Translation: CASSGTGTGKGEQYF.